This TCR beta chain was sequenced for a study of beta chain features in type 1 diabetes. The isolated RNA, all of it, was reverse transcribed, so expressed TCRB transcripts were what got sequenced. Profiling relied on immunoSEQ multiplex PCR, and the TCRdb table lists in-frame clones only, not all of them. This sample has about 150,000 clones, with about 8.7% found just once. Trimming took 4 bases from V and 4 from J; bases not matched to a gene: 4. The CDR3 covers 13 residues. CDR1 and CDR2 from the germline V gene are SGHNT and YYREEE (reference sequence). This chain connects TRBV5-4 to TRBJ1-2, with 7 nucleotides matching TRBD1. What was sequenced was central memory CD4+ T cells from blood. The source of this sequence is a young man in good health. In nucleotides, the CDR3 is TGTGCCAGCAGCCCCGACAGGGTCTATGGCTACACCTTC. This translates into CASSPDRVYGYTF.